Included here is one T cell receptor (beta chain) sequence, with context. Treatment here: around 19 received Ad26.COV2.S at low or high dose, single or two shots; several received placebo; per-sample allocation not given. On day 63 after the first injection, vaccine and placebo recipients gave samples. The junction had 14 bases not matched to a gene; V was cut back by 3 bases and J by 8 bases. Germline V gives CDR1 SGDLS, CDR2 YYNGEE. The CDR3 length is 16 residues. The sample belongs to a study of Ad26.COV2.S vaccination and SARS-CoV-2 variants. Background on the study: Recipients of Ad26.COV2.S got it intramuscularly, once or twice 56 days apart.

This table comes from immunoSEQ multiplex PCR, and its TCRdb copy is limited to in-frame clones, with some not included. The sample carries around 450,000 clones, 89% recorded once. The gene calls are TRBV9 and TRBJ1-2, with 9 bases aligning to TRBD1. The TCR was taken from a person between 18 and 65 years old who received the Ad26.COV2.S COVID-19 vaccine or a placebo. This specimen was peripheral blood, taken in a trial of Ad26.COV2.S vaccine versus placebo. The CDR3 coding sequence is TGTGCCAGCAGCGGAGACCGGACAGGGGAAGGCTACGGCTACACCTTC. It translates to CASSGDRTGEGYGYTF.